This T cell receptor beta chain is drawn from a study of CD8+ T cells in alopecia areata. Points from the study as a whole: TCR sharing across patients was less clear than in mice, possibly HLA-related.

Cells from pooled cutaneous lymph nodes were sorted by CD4, CD8alpha, NKG2D, NKG2ACE and other markers. The V end lost 2 bases, the J end lost 3 bases, and 12 bases lay between the germline ends. The CDR3 is made up of 15 amino acids. CDR1 is NSHNY and CDR2 is SYGAGN in the germline V gene. As regards this clone: Its antigen is not known. Mouse gene names apply. Read data end 4 residues before the CDR3 end; the end is taken from the germline J gene.

TCR sequencing used cDNA made by reverse transcription of extracted RNA. The table came from immunoSEQ multiplex PCR; TCRdb's copy has only in-frame clones and leaves some out. The sample shows around 290,000 clones, none of them appearing just once. Sequencing input: CD4+ T cells sorted from a lymph node. The chain uses TRBV13-1 and TRBJ2-1, with a weak D call TRBD2 (6 bases). The receptor was derived from a C3H/HeJ mouse with alopecia areata. For the strain, the MHC haplotype given is H2-k. The DNA read from the CDR3 is TGTGCCAGCAGTGACACTGGGTTACCCTATGCT. Its protein product is CASSDTGLPYA. The full-length CDR3 reads as CASSDTGLPYAEQFF.